These 17 T cell receptor beta chains share one sample of origin, sequenced in a study of cytomegalovirus exposure and HLA in healthy donors. This PCR relied on a set of 60 Vbeta primers and 13 Jbeta primers. This table comes from immunoSEQ multiplex PCR, and its TCRdb copy is limited to in-frame clones, with some not included. The data contain 99,000 or so clones, roughly 73% of them singletons. The material sequenced was PBMCs. These TCRs come from a woman between 40 and 55 years old in good health and CMV-seropositive.

This clone was detected only once. The genes are TRBV28 and TRBJ1-1, with a possible D match to TRBD1 (6 bases). The CDR3 extends over 15 amino acids. V was pared by 5 bases and J by 3 bases, with 16 bases between. CDR1 MDHEN and CDR2 SYDVKM come from the germline V gene. For the CDR3, the DNA is TGTGCCAGCAGTACTCGGGACACATCTTACACTGAAGCTTTCTTT. Its translation: CASSTRDTSYTEAFF.

The chain has TRBV5-1 and TRBJ2-5, with 9 positions matching TRBD2. Per germline, CDR1 SGHRS and CDR2 YFSETQ. The CDR3 consists of 16 residues. Germline trimming cut 1 base from V and 1 base from J; bases unmatched to any gene: 5. The CDR3 DNA is TGCGCCAGCAGCTTGTTGCTAGCGGGGACCCAAGAGACCCAGTACTTC. It translates to CASSLLLAGTQETQYF.

V gene TRBV6-5 combines with J gene TRBJ2-5; 8 nucleotides match TRBD1. The CDR3 covers 13 residues. Germline V gene sequence: CDR1 MNHEY, CDR2 SVGAGI. The trim removed 10 bases at V and 9 bases at J, leaving 13 bases unmatched. The CDR3, as DNA: TGTGCCACCTGGACAGGGTCGGCTTCGGCCCAGTACTTC. This sequence encodes CATWTGSASAQYF.

The genes are TRBV19 and TRBJ2-1; the D gene is possibly TRBD2 (7 bases). This CDR3 comprises 13 residues. Germline V gene sequence: CDR1 LNHDA, CDR2 SQIVND (reference sequence). Trimming shortened V by 4 bases and J by 15 bases, and 19 bases separated the two germline ends. CDR3 loop: CASSTGGGSRLFF. DNA of the CDR3: TGTGCCAGTAGTACGGGGGGCGGATCCAGACTGTTCTTC.

The V call is TRBV6-1, the J call TRBJ2-1; TRBD2 matches at 8 bases. From germline, CDR1 is MNHNS and CDR2 SASEGT. J gave up 4 bases and V 7 bases, and 6 bases lay outside the gene matches. CDR3 length equals 14 residues. The CDR3: CASTRIAGYNEQFF. The DNA for the CDR3 is TGTGCCAGCACAAGGATAGCGGGGTACAATGAGCAGTTCTTC.

This clone was picked up a small number of times. This chain joins TRBV7-9 and TRBJ2-5; possibly TRBD1 for D (5 bases). Germline lookup yields CDR1 SEHNR and CDR2 FQNEAQ (reference sequence). V was clipped by 5 bases and J by 4 bases, with 14 bases between them. The CDR3 is 14 amino acids. This CDR3 is CASSPRQLGETQYF. In DNA, the CDR3 is TGTGCCAGCAGCCCCCGACAGCTGGGAGAGACCCAGTACTTC.

This clone was seen a few times. This chain joins TRBV4-1 and TRBJ2-5; D not resolved. The ends were cut back, 2 bases at V and 3 bases at J, with 16 bases in the middle. Germline CDR1 MGHRA, CDR2 YSYEKL. The CDR3 runs 16 residues. CDR3 region: CASSQLQWMKEETQYF. DNA of the CDR3: TGCGCCAGCAGCCAATTACAGTGGATGAAAGAAGAGACCCAGTACTTC.

This clone was found once. This chain joins TRBV5-6 and TRBJ1-1, with D uncertain. V was trimmed by 2 bases and J by 1 base, leaving 9 bases between them. Germline V CDR1 and CDR2: SGHDT, YYEEEE. This CDR3 has 14 amino acids. CDR3 sequence reads: CASSFRLKNTEAFF. The CDR3 coding sequence is TGTGCCAGCAGCTTTAGACTGAAGAACACTGAAGCTTTCTTT.

The rearrangement links TRBV27 to TRBJ2-5, with TRBD2 matching over 11 bases. The CDR3 spans 16 residues. The germline CDR1 and CDR2 sequences are MNHEY and SMNVEV (reference sequence). V was pared by 4 bases and J by 5 bases, with 9 bases of the junction left unmatched. The CDR3 nucleotides read TGTGCCAGCAGTTCCAGTTATAGCGGGGGGGCGGAGACCCAGTACTTC. This sequence encodes CASSSSYSGGAETQYF.

CDR3 protein: CASRKLYRGLDIQYF. As DNA, the CDR3 is TGTGCCAGCAGGAAACTATACAGGGGGTTGGACATTCAGTACTTC. This chain uses TRBV27 with TRBJ2-4; TRBD1 agrees at 8 bases. J gave up 8 bases and V 6 bases, and 12 bases lay outside the gene matches. The CDR3 contains 15 residues. Germline V CDR1 and CDR2: MNHEY, SMNVEV (reference sequence).

This clone has a handful of counts. The chain links TRBV12-5 to TRBJ2-3; D possibly corresponds to TRBD2 (5 bases). Germline V CDR1 and CDR2: LGHNT, FRNRAP. The CDR3 extends over 15 amino acids. Trimming shortened V by 0 bases and J by 4 bases, and 11 bases separated the two germline ends. The CDR3, as DNA: TGTGCTAGTGGTTTGGTGTCTAGCTACGCAGATACGCAGTATTTT. It codes for CASGLVSSYADTQYF.

This rearrangement joins TRBV5-1 to TRBJ1-1; perhaps TRBD1 as D (6 bases). Germline V gene data show CDR1 as SGHRS and CDR2 as YFSETQ. The CDR3 is 15 residues long. V lost 5 bases and J lost 4, with 18 bases in between. The DNA of the CDR3 is TGCGCCAGCAGTTTAGGAACTATCAGGGGCACTGAAGCTTTCTTT. The encoded protein is CASSLGTIRGTEAFF.

This clone was recorded only once. J is TRBJ1-2 and V is TRBV5-1; possible D gene TRBD1, 5 bases. The CDR3 length is 14 residues. The germline V gene encodes CDR1 SGHRS and CDR2 YFSETQ. Trimming shortened V by 4 bases and J by 2 bases, and 12 bases separated the two germline ends. The CDR3 here is CASSQTGTNYGYTF. In DNA form, the CDR3 reads TGCGCCAGCAGCCAAACAGGTACAAACTATGGCTACACCTTC.

V is TRBV7-2 and J is TRBJ1-5; D gene ambiguous. Per germline, CDR1 SGHTA and CDR2 FQGNSA. Trimming cost V 2 bases and J 3 bases, with 14 bases left between them. The CDR3 has 16 residues. The DNA for the CDR3 is TGTGCCAGCAGCTTATCGGCGGGCAGAAACAATCAGCCCCAGCATTTT. It yields the protein CASSLSAGRNNQPQHF.

The rearrangement links TRBV7-8 to TRBJ2-2, with TRBD1 identical over 8 bases. The CDR3 covers 14 residues. Germline V CDR1 and CDR2: SGHVS, FQNEAQ. V shed 8 bases, J shed 5 bases, and the junction held 7 bases outside the gene matches. CDR3 protein: CASGARTGTGELFF. The CDR3 DNA follows: TGTGCCAGCGGGGCCAGGACAGGGACCGGGGAGCTGTTTTTT.

V usage is TRBV2 and J usage is TRBJ2-7; a weak D match, TRBD1 (6 bases). This CDR3 is 13 amino acids long. Germline V gene sequence: CDR1 SNHLY, CDR2 FYNNEI. The V gene lost 8 bases and the J gene lost 2 bases, with 13 bases spanning the gap. CDR3 loop: CASARDTAYEQYF. Here the CDR3 DNA reads TGTGCCAGCGCTCGGGACACAGCCTACGAGCAGTACTTC.

This clone has only a few counts. The CDR3 loop reads CASSLAVPLPGQGNQPQHF. As DNA, the CDR3 is TGTGCCAGCAGCTTAGCGGTTCCCCTCCCGGGACAGGGGAATCAGCCCCAGCATTTT. The V and J genes are TRBV7-6 and TRBJ1-5; 10 nucleotides agree with TRBD1. The CDR3 spans 19 residues. With V trimmed by 0 bases and J by 4 bases, 12 bases remained unmatched. CDR1 is SGHVS and CDR2 is FNYEAQ in the germline V gene.